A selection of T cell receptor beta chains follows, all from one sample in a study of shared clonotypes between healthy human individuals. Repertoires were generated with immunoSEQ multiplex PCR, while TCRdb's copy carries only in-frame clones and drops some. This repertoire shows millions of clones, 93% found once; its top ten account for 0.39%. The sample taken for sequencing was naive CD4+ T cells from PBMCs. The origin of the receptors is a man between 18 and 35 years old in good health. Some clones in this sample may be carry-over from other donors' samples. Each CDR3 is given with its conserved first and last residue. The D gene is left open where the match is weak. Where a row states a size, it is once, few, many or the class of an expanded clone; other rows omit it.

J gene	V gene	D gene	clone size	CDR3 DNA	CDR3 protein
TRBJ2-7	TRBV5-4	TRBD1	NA	TGTGCCAGCAGCGTTGAGGGACAGGTGACCTACGAGCAGTACTTC	CASSVEGQVTYEQYF
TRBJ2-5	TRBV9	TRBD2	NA	TGTGCCAGCAGCGTAGATGGTAGCGGGAGGGCCAGGGAGACCCAGTACTTC	CASSVDGSGRARETQYF
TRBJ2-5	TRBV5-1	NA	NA	TGCGCCAGCAGCTTGGAACCGAGCAGTACCTACTACCAAGAGACCCAGTACTTC	CASSLEPSSTYYQETQYF
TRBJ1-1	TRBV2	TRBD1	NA	TGTGCCAGCAGTATTCTCAGGGGGGAGACTGAAGCTTTCTTT	CASSILRGETEAFF
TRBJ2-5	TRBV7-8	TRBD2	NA	TGTGCCAGCAGCTTTGGACCCCTAGGTAGCGGGAGTTCTGAGACCCAGTACTTC	CASSFGPLGSGSSETQYF
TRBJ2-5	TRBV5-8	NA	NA	TGTGCCAGCAGCAAGGACCTACTTAAGACCCAGTACTTC	CASSKDLLKTQYF
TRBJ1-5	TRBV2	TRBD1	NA	TGTGCCAGCAGTGCACAGGGGGCACAGCCCCAGCATTTT	CASSAQGAQPQHF
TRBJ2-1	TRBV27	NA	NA	TGTGCCAGCAGTTTAAGACCCCCCCGAAGGGGCAACGAGCAGTTCTTC	CASSLRPPRRGNEQFF
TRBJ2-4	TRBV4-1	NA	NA	TGCGCCAGCAGCCCCCTGGAGGGCAGCCTAGCCAAAAACATTCAGTACTTC	CASSPLEGSLAKNIQYF
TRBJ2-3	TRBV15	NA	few	TGTGCCACCAGCAGAGGCGGCACAGATACGCAGTATTTT	CATSRGGTDTQYF
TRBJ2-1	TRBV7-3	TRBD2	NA	TGTGCCAGCAGCCGAACTGAGATCGGGAGGTGGACTACCACCTACAATGAGCAGTTCTTC	CASSRTEIGRWTTTYNEQFF
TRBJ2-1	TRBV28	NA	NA	TGTGCCAGCAGTTTGACCGGAGGCTACAATGAGCAGTTCTTC	CASSLTGGYNEQFF
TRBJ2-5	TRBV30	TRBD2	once	TGTGCCTGGAGCAAAGGACTAGCGGAGACCCAGTACTTC	CAWSKGLAETQYF
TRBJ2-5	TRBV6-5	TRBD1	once	TGTGCCAGCCAGACAGGGCTCGGCGAGACCCAGTACTTC	CASQTGLGETQYF
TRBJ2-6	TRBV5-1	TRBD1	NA	TGCGCCAGCAGCTTTCGGACAGGAAACTCTGGGGCCAACGTCCTGACTTTC	CASSFRTGNSGANVLTF
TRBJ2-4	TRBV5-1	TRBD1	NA	TGCGCCAGCAGCTTGGCCATTGGTCAGGGGGCAGGCATTCAGTACTTC	CASSLAIGQGAGIQYF
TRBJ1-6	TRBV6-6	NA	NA	TGTGCCAGCAGACGGTCCTATAATTCACCCCTCCACTTT	CASRRSYNSPLHF
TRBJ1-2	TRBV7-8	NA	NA	TGTGCCAGCAGCTTACTCGCCCCCTATGGCTACACCTTC	CASSLLAPYGYTF
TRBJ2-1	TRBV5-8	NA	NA	TGTGCCAGCAGCTTCGGTCGAATAGGTTTCTTC	CASSFGRIGFF
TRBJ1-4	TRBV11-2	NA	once	TGTGCCAGCAGCCTTTCCGGGATAATATATGAAAAACTGTTTTTT	CASSLSGIIYEKLFF
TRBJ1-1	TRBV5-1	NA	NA	TGCGCCAGCACTCCCCTCGCGGGGAACACTGAAGCTTTCTTT	CASTPLAGNTEAFF
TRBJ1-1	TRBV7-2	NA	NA	TGTGCCAGCAGCCCCACAGTGAACACTGAAGCTTTCTTT	CASSPTVNTEAFF
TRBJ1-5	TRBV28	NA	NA	TGTGCCATCAGAATGGCCGGGCTGGCCCAGCATTTT	CAIRMAGLAQHF
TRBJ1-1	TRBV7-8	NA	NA	TGTGCCAGCAGCTTAGAACGAAGGCCGCCAGGCGCTGAAGCTTTCTTT	CASSLERRPPGAEAFF
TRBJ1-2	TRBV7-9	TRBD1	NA	TGTGCCAGCAGCTTATCCGCAGGGGGCGGCTATGGCTACACCTTC	CASSLSAGGGYGYTF
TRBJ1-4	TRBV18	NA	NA	TGTGCCAGCTCACCAGCGGACGGACATGAAAAACTGTTTTTT	CASSPADGHEKLFF
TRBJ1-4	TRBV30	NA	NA	TGTGCCTGGAGTTCATATCCGGGACAACCAAATGAAAAACTGTTTTTT	CAWSSYPGQPNEKLFF
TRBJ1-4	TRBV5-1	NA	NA	TGCGCCAGCAGCAGAGGGGCCGTTGCAACTAATGAAAAACTGTTTTTT	CASSRGAVATNEKLFF
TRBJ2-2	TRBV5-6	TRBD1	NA	TGTGCCAGCAGCCATACTCCCGGGACAGGGTTTCCCGGGGAGCTGTTTTTT	CASSHTPGTGFPGELFF
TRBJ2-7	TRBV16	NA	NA	TGTGCCAGCAGCCAAGGGGCAGGGCGCGAGCAGTACTTC	CASSQGAGREQYF
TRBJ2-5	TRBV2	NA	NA	TGTGCCAGCAGTGACTGGGCTAGCGTTGAGGAGACCCAGTACTTC	CASSDWASVEETQYF
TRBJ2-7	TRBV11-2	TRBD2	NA	TGTGCCAGCAGCAGGACTAGGCCGGGGTACGAGCAGTACTTC	CASSRTRPGYEQYF
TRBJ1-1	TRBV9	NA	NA	TGTGCCAGCAGCCCCAACCCGAACACTGAAGCTTTCTTT	CASSPNPNTEAFF
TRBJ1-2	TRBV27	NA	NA	TGTGCCAGCAGTTCTCCGGGCTTTTTCACCGGCTACACCTTC	CASSSPGFFTGYTF
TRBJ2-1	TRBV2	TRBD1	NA	TGTGCCAGCAAGACCGGGACAGATACCTACAATGAGCAGTTCTTC	CASKTGTDTYNEQFF
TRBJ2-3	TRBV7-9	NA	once	TGTGCCAGCAGCCTCGACAGGTACACAGATACGCAGTATTTT	CASSLDRYTDTQYF
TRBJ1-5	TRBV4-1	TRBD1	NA	TGCGCCAGCAGCCGGGGACAGGGGATGCGCAATCAGCCCCAGCATTTT	CASSRGQGMRNQPQHF
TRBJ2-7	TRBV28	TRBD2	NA	TGTGCCAGCAGTTCACCGACTAGCGGGAGTTACGAGCAGTACTTC	CASSSPTSGSYEQYF
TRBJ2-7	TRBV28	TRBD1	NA	TGTGCCAGCAGAGTTAACCGGGACAGCCTTCAGTACTTC	CASRVNRDSLQYF
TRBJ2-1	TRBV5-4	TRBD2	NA	TGTGCCAGCAGCTTAGGTCCTAGCGGGATGGATGAGCAGTTCTTC	CASSLGPSGMDEQFF
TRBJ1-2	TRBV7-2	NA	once	TGTGCCAGCAGCTTAGCCTTGAGGGCGGGGGGCTACACCTTC	CASSLALRAGGYTF
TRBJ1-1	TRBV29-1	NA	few	TGCAGCGCTCACCGGGACTGGACTGAAGCTTTCTTT	CSAHRDWTEAFF
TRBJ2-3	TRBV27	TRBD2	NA	TGTGCCAGCAGTCAACTAGCGGGAAGGACAGATACGCAGTATTTT	CASSQLAGRTDTQYF
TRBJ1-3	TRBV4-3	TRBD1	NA	TGCGCCAGCAGCCAAGATGTGGTAAAAGACAGGGGGCGAAACACCATATATTTT	CASSQDVVKDRGRNTIYF
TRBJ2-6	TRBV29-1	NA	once	TGCAGCACCTCGGGGGTAGGGGACAGCATCTCTGGGGCCAACGTCCTGACTTTC	CSTSGVGDSISGANVLTF
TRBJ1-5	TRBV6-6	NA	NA	TGTGCCAGCAGTTACTCGTCTAGAGCCAATCAGCCCCAGCATTTT	CASSYSSRANQPQHF
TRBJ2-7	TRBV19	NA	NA	TGTGCCAGTAGTCAAAGGCCAGCAGGCTACGAGCAGTACTTC	CASSQRPAGYEQYF
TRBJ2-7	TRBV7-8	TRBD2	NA	TGTGCCAGCAGCGCGGGACTAGCTCGAGAGCAGTACTTC	CASSAGLAREQYF
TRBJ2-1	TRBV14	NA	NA	TGTGCCAGCGCTGTCACAAGAGGTAATGAGCAGTTCTTC	CASAVTRGNEQFF
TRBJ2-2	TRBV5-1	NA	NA	TGCGCCAGCAGCTTGGCCGGGACATCGACCGGGGAGCTGTTTTTT	CASSLAGTSTGELFF
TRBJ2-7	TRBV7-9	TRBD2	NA	TGTGCCAGCAGCTCGACTAGCGGGAGGGCCCTCTCCTACGAGCAGTACTTC	CASSSTSGRALSYEQYF
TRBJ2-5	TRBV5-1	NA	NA	TGCGCCAGCAGCTTGTCGACCCCACTAATGGAGACCCAGTACTTC	CASSLSTPLMETQYF
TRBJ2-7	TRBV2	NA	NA	TGTGCCAGCCGCGTCTCACAGCTCGAGCAGTACTTC	CASRVSQLEQYF